The 5 T cell receptor beta chains below come from one sample, sequenced in a study of human T cells and chemical hapten exposure. Using its own MiXCR run on the RACE reads, TCRdb lists one record per CDR3 protein. The table has some 84,000 distinct CDR3 sequences, about 9.4% seen once. Noted time point: patch test 2, 6 weeks after DPC sensitization. Treatment noted: therapeutic diphenylcyclopropenone sensitization with weekly scalp DPC. Sequences were derived from whole blood, sampled in connection with sensitization to the hapten diphenylcyclopropenone (DPC). These receptors were obtained from a woman aged 50 to 60 with alopecia areata. Some clones in this sample may be carry-over from other donors' samples.

The chain links TRBV28 to TRBJ2-4, with a weak D call TRBD1 (5 bases). The CDR3 loop spans 13 amino acids. V was shortened by 0 bases and J by 6 bases, with 6 bases between the two germline ends. The germline gives CDR1 MDHEN, CDR2 SYDVKM. The CDR3 sequence is CASSLWQGNIQYF. DNA for the CDR3: TGTGCCAGCAGTTTATGGCAGGGAAACATTCAGTACTTC. Filled out from reference TRBV28 and TRBJ2-4, the complete variable domain reads DVKVTQSSRYLVKRTGEKVFLECVQDMDHENMFWYRQDPGLGLRLIYFSYDVKMKEKGDIPEGYSVSREKKERFSLILESASTNQTSMYLCASSLWQGNIQYFGAGTRLSVL.

The chain combines TRBV12-5 with TRBJ1-5, with D unclear. In germline, CDR1 is LGHNT, CDR2 FRNRAP. This CDR3 is built from 13 residues. Trimming stripped 5 bases from V and 4 bases from J, with 9 bases between. DNA of the CDR3: TGTGCTAGTGGTCTGAGAGGGAATCAGCCCCAGCATTTT. Amino acids: CASGLRGNQPQHF. Full variable domain (missing parts from reference TRBV12-5 and TRBJ1-5): DARVTQTPRHKVTEMGQEVTMRCQPILGHNTVFWYRQTMMQGLELLAYFRNRAPLDDSGMPKDRFSAEMPDATLATLKIQPSEPRDSAVYFCASGLRGNQPQHFGDGTRLSIL.

In its sample, this clonotype was seen many times. CDR3 nucleotides: TGCAGCGAGACCGGGACAGGAGGGATCACTGAAGCTTTCTTT. It translates to CSETGTGGITEAFF. V is TRBV29-1 and J is TRBJ1-1; TRBD1 aligns across 8 bases. The CDR3 is 14 residues long. Germline lookup yields CDR1 SQVTM and CDR2 ANQGSEA. V lost 7 bases and J lost 4; bases outside the gene matches: 11.

This clonotype was detected many times. The V call is TRBV6-2 or TRBV6-3, the J call TRBJ1-5; 7 bases match TRBD1. The CDR3 contains 16 residues. Germline CDR1 and CDR2: MNHEY and SVGEGT. Trimming took 6 bases from V and 2 from J; bases not matched to a gene: 10. The CDR3 DNA reads as TGTGCCAGCAGCTCGGACAGGCTTAGGGGCAATCAGCCCCAGCATTTT. It codes for CASSSDRLRGNQPQHF.

This clonotype turned up a few times. This chain links TRBV9 with TRBJ1-4; possibly TRBD1 for D (5 bases). The CDR3 has 14 amino acids. CDR1 is SGDLS and CDR2 is YYNGEE in the germline V gene. V gave up 4 bases and J gave up 8 bases, with 15 bases separating them. The CDR3: CASSPAGNEEKLFF. The CDR3 region has the DNA TGTGCCAGCAGCCCGGCAGGGAATGAAGAAAAACTGTTTTTT.